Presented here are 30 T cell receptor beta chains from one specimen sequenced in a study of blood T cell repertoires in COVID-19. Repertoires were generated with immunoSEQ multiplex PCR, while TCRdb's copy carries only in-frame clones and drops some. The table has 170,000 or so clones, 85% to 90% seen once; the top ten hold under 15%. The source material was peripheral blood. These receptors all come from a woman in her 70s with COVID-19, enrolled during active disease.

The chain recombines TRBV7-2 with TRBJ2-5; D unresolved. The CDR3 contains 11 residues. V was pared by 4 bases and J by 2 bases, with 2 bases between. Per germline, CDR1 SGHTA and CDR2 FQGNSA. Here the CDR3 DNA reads TGTGCCAGCAGCTCTCAAGAGACCCAGTACTTC. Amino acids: CASSSQETQYF.

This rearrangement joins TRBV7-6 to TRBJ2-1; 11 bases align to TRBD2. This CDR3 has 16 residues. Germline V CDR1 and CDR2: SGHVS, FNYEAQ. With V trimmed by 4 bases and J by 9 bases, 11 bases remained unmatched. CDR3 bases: TGTGCCAGCAGCTCCAAACCAATAGCGGGAGGGCCTGAGCAGTTCTTC. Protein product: CASSSKPIAGGPEQFF.

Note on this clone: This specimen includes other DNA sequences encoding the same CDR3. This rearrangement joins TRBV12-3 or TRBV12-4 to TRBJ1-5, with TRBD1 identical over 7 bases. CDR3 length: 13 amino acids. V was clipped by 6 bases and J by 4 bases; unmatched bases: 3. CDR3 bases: TGTGCCAGCAGCAGACAGGGTAATCAGCCCCAGCATTTT. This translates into CASSRQGNQPQHF.

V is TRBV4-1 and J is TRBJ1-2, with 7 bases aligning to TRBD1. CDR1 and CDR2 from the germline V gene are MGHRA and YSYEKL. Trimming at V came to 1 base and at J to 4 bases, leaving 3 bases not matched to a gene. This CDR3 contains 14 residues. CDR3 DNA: TGCGCCAGCAGCCAAGGGACAGGTGGCTATGGCTACACCTTC. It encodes CASSQGTGGYGYTF.

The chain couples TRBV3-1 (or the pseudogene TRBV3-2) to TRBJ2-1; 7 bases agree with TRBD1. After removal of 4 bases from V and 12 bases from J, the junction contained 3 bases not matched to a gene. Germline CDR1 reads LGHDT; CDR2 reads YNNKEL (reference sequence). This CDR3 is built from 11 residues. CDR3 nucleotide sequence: TGTGCCAGCAGCCTTGAGGGGGCGCAGTTCTTC. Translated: CASSLEGAQFF.

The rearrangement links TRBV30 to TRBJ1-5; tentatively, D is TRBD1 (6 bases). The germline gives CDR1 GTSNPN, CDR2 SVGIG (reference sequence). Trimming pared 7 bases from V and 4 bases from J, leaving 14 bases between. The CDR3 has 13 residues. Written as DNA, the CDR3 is TGTGCCTTAGGTGGACAGTATAATCAGCCCCAGCATTTT. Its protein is CALGGQYNQPQHF.

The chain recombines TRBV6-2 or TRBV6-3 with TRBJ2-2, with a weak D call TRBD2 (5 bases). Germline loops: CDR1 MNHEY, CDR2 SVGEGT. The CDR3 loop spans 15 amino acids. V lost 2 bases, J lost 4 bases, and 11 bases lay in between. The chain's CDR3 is CASSYLGAFTGELFF. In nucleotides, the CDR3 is TGTGCCAGCAGTTACCTGGGAGCATTCACCGGGGAGCTGTTTTTT.

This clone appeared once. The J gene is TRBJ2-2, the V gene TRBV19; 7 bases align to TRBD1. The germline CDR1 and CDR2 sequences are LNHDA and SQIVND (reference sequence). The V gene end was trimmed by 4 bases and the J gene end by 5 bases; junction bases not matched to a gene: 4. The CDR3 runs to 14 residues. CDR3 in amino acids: CASSTQGRTGELFF. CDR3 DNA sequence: TGTGCCAGTAGTACACAGGGGAGAACCGGGGAGCTGTTTTTT.

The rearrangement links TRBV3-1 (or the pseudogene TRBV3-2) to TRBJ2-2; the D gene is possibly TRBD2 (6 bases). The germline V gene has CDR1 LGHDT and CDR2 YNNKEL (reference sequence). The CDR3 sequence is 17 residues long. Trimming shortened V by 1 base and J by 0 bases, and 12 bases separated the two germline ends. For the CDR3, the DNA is TGTGCCAGCAGCCAAGCCGGGGCGGGGTCGAACACCGGGGAGCTGTTTTTT. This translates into CASSQAGAGSNTGELFF.

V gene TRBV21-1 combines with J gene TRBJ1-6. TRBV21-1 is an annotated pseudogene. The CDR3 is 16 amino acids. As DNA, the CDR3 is TGTGCCAGCAGCAAGGGAGCAGGCTGGGGGGGTTCACCCCTCCACTTT. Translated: CASSKGAGWGGSPLHF.

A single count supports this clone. In DNA, the CDR3 is TGTGCCAGCTCATTGACGGAGGGGACAGATACGCAGTATTTT. Its protein is CASSLTEGTDTQYF. The rearrangement uses TRBV18 and TRBJ2-3; perhaps TRBD2 as D (6 bases). Germline CDR1 and CDR2: KGHSH and LQKENI. Trimming removed 5 bases from V and 3 bases from J, with 12 bases in between. This CDR3 comprises 14 residues.

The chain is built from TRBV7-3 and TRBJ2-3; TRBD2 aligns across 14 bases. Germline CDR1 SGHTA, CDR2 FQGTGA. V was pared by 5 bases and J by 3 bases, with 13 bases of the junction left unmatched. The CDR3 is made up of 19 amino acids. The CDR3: CASSPLTGTSGSSTDTQYF. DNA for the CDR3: TGTGCCAGCAGCCCTCTGACCGGGACTAGCGGGAGTAGTACAGATACGCAGTATTTT.

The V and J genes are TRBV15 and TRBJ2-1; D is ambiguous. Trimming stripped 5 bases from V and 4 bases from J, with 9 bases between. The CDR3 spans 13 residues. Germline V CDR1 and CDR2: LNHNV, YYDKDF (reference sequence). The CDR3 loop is CATSGTTYNEQFF. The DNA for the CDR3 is TGTGCCACCAGCGGAACTACGTACAATGAGCAGTTCTTC.

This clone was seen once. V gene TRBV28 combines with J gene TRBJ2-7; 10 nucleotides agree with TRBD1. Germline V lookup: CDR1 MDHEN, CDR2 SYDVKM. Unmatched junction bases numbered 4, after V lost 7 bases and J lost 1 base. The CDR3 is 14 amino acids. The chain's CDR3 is CASTGTGDSYEQYF. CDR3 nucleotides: TGTGCCAGCACTGGGACAGGGGATTCCTACGAGCAGTACTTC.

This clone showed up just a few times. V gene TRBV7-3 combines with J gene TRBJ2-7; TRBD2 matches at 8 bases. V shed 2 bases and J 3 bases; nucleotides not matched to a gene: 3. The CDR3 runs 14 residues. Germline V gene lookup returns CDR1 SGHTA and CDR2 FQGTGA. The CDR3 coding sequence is TGTGCCAGCAGCTTAGTAGCGGGGAACTACGAGCAGTACTTC. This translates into CASSLVAGNYEQYF.

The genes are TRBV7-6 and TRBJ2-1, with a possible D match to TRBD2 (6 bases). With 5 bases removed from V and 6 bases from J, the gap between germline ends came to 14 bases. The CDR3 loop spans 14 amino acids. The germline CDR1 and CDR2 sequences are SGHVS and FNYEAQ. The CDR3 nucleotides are TGTGCCAGCAGCCCTGGGGGAGGACTCAATGAGCAGTTCTTC. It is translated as CASSPGGGLNEQFF.

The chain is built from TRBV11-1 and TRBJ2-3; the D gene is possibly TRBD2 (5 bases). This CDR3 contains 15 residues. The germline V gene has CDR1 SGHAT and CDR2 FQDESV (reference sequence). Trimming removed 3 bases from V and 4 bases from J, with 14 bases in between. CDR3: CASSFLPSEADTQYF. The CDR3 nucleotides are TGTGCCAGCAGCTTCCTCCCCTCGGAGGCAGATACGCAGTATTTT.

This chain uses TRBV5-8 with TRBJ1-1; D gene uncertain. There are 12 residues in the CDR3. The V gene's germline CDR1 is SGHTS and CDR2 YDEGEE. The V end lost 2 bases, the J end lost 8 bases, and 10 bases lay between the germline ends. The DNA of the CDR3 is TGTGCCAGCAGCTTACGAGGCTACGAAGCTTTCTTT. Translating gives CASSLRGYEAFF.

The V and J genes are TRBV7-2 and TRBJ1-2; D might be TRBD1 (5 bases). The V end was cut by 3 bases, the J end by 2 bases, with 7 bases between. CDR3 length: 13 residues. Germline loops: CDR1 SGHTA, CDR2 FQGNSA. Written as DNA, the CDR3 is TGTGCCAGCAGCTTTGACAGCAACTATGGCTACACCTTC. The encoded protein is CASSFDSNYGYTF.

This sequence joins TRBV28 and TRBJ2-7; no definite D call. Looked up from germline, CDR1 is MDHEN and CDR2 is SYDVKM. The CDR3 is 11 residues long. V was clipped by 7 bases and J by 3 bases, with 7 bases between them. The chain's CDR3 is CASTGYYEQYF. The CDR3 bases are TGTGCCAGCACCGGGTACTACGAGCAGTACTTC.

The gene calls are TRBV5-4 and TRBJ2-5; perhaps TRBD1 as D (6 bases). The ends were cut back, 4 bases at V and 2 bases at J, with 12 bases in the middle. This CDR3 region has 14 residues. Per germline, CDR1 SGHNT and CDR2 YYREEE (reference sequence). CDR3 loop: CASSRQTGQETQYF. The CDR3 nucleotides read TGTGCCAGCAGCCGTCAAACAGGGCAAGAGACCCAGTACTTC.

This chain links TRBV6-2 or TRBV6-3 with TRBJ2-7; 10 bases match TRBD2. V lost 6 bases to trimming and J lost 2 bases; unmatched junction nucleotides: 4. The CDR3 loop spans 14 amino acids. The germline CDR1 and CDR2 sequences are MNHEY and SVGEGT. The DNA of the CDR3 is TGTGCCAGCAGCACAGCGGGAGGGCCCTACGAGCAGTACTTC. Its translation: CASSTAGGPYEQYF.

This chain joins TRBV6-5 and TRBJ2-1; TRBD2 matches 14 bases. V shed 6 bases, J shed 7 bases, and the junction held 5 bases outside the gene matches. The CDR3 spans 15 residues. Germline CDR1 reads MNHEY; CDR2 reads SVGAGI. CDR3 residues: CASRGTSGRWNEQFF. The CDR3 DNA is TGTGCCAGCAGGGGGACTAGCGGGAGATGGAATGAGCAGTTCTTC.

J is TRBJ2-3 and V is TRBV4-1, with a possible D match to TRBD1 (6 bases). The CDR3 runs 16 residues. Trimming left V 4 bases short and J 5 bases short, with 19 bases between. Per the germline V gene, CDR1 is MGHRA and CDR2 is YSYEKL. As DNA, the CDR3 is TGCGCCAGCAGCCGAGCCCCAGGACAGTCAGGAGATACGCAGTATTTT. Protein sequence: CASSRAPGQSGDTQYF.

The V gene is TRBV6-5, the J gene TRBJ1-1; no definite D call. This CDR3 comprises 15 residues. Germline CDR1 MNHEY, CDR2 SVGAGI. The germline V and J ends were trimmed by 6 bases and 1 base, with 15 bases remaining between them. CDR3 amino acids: CASRAGRAGNTEAFF. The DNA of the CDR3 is TGTGCCAGCAGAGCAGGTCGGGCGGGGAACACTGAAGCTTTCTTT.

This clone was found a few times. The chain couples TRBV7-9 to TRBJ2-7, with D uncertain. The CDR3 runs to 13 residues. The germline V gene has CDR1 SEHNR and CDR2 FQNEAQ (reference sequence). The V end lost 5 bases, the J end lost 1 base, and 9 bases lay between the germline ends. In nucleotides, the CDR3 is TGTGCCAGCAGCAAAGCCCTTTCCTACGAGCAGTACTTC. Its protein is CASSKALSYEQYF.

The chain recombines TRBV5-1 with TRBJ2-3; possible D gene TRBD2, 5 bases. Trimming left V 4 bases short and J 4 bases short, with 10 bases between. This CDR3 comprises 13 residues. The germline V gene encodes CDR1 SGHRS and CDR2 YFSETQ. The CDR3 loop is CASSVGVSDTQYF. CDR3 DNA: TGCGCCAGCAGCGTGGGAGTATCAGATACGCAGTATTTT.

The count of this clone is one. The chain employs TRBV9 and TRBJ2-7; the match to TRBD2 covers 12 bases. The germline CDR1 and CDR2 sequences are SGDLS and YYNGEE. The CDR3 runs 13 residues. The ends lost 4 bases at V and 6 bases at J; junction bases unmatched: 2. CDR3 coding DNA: TGTGCCAGCAGCCCGGGACTAGCGGGCGAGCAGTACTTC. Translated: CASSPGLAGEQYF.

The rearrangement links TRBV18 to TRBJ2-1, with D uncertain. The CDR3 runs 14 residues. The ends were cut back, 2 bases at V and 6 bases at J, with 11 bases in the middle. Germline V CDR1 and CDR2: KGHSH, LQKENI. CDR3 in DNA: TGTGCCAGCTCACCAGTCTTTGCGGTCAATGAGCAGTTCTTC. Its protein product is CASSPVFAVNEQFF.

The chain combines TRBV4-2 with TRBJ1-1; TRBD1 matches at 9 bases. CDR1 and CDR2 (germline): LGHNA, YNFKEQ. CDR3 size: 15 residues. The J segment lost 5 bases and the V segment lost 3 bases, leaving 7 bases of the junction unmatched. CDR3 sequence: CASSQLGTGTTEAFF. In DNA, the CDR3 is TGTGCCAGCAGCCAGTTAGGGACAGGGACGACTGAAGCTTTCTTT.